A single sample is the source of the 13 T cell receptor beta chains below, sequenced in a study of Graves' ophthalmopathy and Graves' hyperthyroidism. Transcripts of RNA were the source for amplifying TCR beta CDR3 regions. First-round RT-PCR with HTBI primers preceded a second-round multiplex PCR. MiXCR was run by TCRdb on the multiplex PCR reads, yielding one entry per CDR3 protein. The data hold roughly 700,000 distinct CDR3 sequences, with 40% observed a single time. Sequencing was performed on peripheral blood. The origin of the receptors is an adult man with Graves' ophthalmopathy.

This clonotype was found a few times. The DNA for the CDR3 is TGTGCCAGCAGCCCGCAGACAGGGGGTTACTACGAGCAGTACTTC. It codes for CASSPQTGGYYEQYF. The rearrangement links TRBV7-9 to TRBJ2-7; 9 bases align to TRBD1. After removal of 5 bases from V and 3 bases from J, the junction contained 8 bases not matched to a gene. The CDR3 runs 15 residues. Germline CDR1 is SEHNR and CDR2 is FQNEAQ (reference sequence).

A single count supports this clonotype. The chain uses TRBV19 and TRBJ1-4; no clear D. V was trimmed by 8 bases and J by 0 bases, leaving 13 bases between them. This CDR3 is built from 15 residues. Germline lookup yields CDR1 LNHDA and CDR2 SQIVND (reference sequence). The CDR3 spells CASRGKEATNEKLFF. In nucleotides, the CDR3 is TGTGCCAGTCGGGGTAAAGAAGCAACTAATGAAAAACTGTTTTTT.

This clonotype has a handful of counts. The chain has TRBV6-1 and TRBJ2-7; D is unresolved. Looked up from germline, CDR1 is MNHNS and CDR2 is SASEGT. Trimming took off 2 bases at V and 0 bases at J, with 11 bases between the two ends. The CDR3 consists of 15 residues. The CDR3 DNA follows: TGTGCCAGCAGTGAACCAAAGACAAGCTCCTACGAGCAGTACTTC. As protein: CASSEPKTSSYEQYF.

This clonotype has more than one count but fewer than ten. This chain links TRBV7-3 with TRBJ1-1, with no clear D. Trimming stripped 6 bases from V and 6 bases from J, with 20 bases between. CDR1 is SGHTA and CDR2 is FQGTGA in the germline V gene. This CDR3 has 15 residues. The CDR3 here is CASRGGPYPSSEAFF. The CDR3 nucleotides read TGTGCCAGCAGGGGAGGACCATACCCTTCCTCTGAAGCTTTCTTT.

This rearrangement joins TRBV20-1 to TRBJ2-5; 11 bases agree with TRBD1. V lost 6 bases and J lost 5; bases outside the gene matches: 8. Germline CDR1 DFQATT, CDR2 SNEGSKA (reference sequence). This CDR3 contains 14 residues. CDR3 region: CSAPPDRGLETQYF. The CDR3 DNA reads as TGCAGTGCCCCTCCGGACAGGGGGCTCGAGACCCAGTACTTC.

The chain links TRBV2 to TRBJ1-1; D is perhaps TRBD1 (6 bases). This CDR3 region has 15 residues. Per germline, CDR1 SNHLY and CDR2 FYNNEI. Trimming cost V 7 bases and J 1 base, with 16 bases left between them. CDR3 sequence reads: CASNKDRRKNTEAFF. DNA for the CDR3: TGTGCCAGCAACAAGGACAGAAGGAAGAACACTGAAGCTTTCTTT.

Turning to this clonotype: In this CDR3 the conserved last residue, phenylalanine or tryptophan, is missing, so a read error is likely. This chain links TRBV6-4 with TRBJ1-1; the match to TRBD1 covers 8 bases. Germline assignment: CDR1 MRHNA and CDR2 SNTAGT. V lost 4 bases and J lost 5; bases outside the gene matches: 6. This CDR3 comprises 14 residues. The CDR3 sequence: CASSVTGGETEAFS. CDR3 nucleotide sequence: TGTGCCAGCAGTGTCACAGGGGGGGAAACTGAAGCTTTCTCT.

This chain uses TRBV20-1 with TRBJ2-7; 7 nucleotides match TRBD1. CDR1 is DFQATT and CDR2 is SNEGSKA in the germline V gene (reference sequence). V gave up 4 bases and J gave up 3 bases; unmatched junction bases: 12. The CDR3 spans 15 residues. The CDR3 region is CSATGDRQPLYEQYF. Here the CDR3 DNA reads TGCAGTGCTACCGGGGACAGACAACCCCTCTACGAGCAGTACTTC.

This clonotype appeared a few times. The chain employs TRBV19 and TRBJ1-4; D is undetermined. The length of the CDR3 is 15 residues. V was cut by 6 bases and J by 5 bases, with 16 bases left in between. CDR1 LNHDA and CDR2 SQIVND come from the germline V gene (reference sequence). CDR3 nucleotides: TGTGCCAGTAGCCACCGAACAGTGGGGAATGAAAAACTGTTTTTT. As protein: CASSHRTVGNEKLFF.

This clonotype is a singleton in its sample. The chain joins TRBV20-1 to TRBJ1-5; a weak D match, TRBD1 (6 bases). The CDR3 length is 16 residues. The V end was cut by 6 bases, the J end by 4 bases, with 22 bases between. Germline V CDR1 and CDR2: DFQATT, SNEGSKA (reference sequence). CDR3 sequence: CSAIHRGRGPNQPQHF. Written as DNA, the CDR3 is TGCAGTGCCATCCATCGGGGCAGGGGACCGAATCAGCCCCAGCATTTT.

This clonotype has a handful of counts. This sequence joins TRBV6-1 and TRBJ2-7; D possibly matches TRBD1 or TRBD2 (5 bases each). Germline V gene lookup returns CDR1 MNHNS and CDR2 SASEGT. CDR3 length: 15 residues. With 6 bases removed from V and 0 bases from J, the gap between germline ends came to 15 bases. The CDR3 sequence is CASRPGVGASYEQYF. CDR3 DNA: TGTGCCAGCAGACCCGGGGTAGGGGCCTCCTACGAGCAGTACTTC.

CDR3 bases: TGTGCCAGCAGCTGGAGACGGGCGACCTCTGGGGCCAACGTCCTGACTTTC. Its translation: CASSWRRATSGANVLTF. The chain combines TRBV13 with TRBJ2-6, with D unresolved. Germline CDR1 is PRHDT and CDR2 is FYEKMQ (reference sequence). The CDR3 has 17 residues. Trimming pared 4 bases from V and 0 bases from J, leaving 13 bases between.

This chain joins TRBV7-2 and TRBJ2-7; D is ambiguous. The CDR3 is 13 amino acids. V was clipped by 2 bases and J by 0 bases, with 5 bases between them. The V gene's germline CDR1 is SGHTA and CDR2 FQGNSA. The CDR3 loop is CASSLPYSYEQYF. CDR3 nucleotide sequence: TGTGCCAGCAGCTTACCGTACTCCTACGAGCAGTACTTC.